The T cell receptor (beta chain) described here comes from a study of blood T cells in healthy people across ages. It was with a sample-barcoded 5' primer and a J-beta primer mix that a second PCR of about 6 to 11 cycles was run. TCRdb reprocessed the 5' RACE reads with MiXCR, giving one entry per CDR3 protein. The profile shows roughly 800,000 distinct CDR3 sequences, 58% of them singletons. From germline, CDR1 is DFQATT and CDR2 SNEGSKA (reference sequence). The CDR3 loop spans 14 amino acids. Concerning this clonotype itself: One end of the junction varies from germline; a read error may be responsible.

The chain combines TRBV20-1 with TRBJ2-5; D might be TRBD1 (5 bases). The receptor's source is a man aged 25 to 40 in good health. The sample comprised blood. The CDR3 nucleotides are TGCAGTGCTAGGCCTGCCGACAGCCAAGAGATCCAGTACTTC. It translates to CSARPADSQEIQYF.